A single sample gave rise to the 26 T cell receptor beta chains below, sequenced in a study of T cell repertoires in cytomegalovirus infection. The antigens of these receptors remain unknown. Each CDR3 protein gets one entry after TCRdb re-called the reads with MiXCR. The data hold tens of thousands of distinct CDR3 sequences, with 20% to 25% observed a single time. Specimen: PBMCs, sequenced either directly or after in vitro stimulation (not recorded which). The receptors were sampled from a human donor in good health (CMV status not recorded). Some clones in this sample may be carry-over from other donors' samples.

This clonotype was counted a few times. The chain employs TRBV7-7 and TRBJ2-3; D not resolved. The CDR3 is 13 amino acids. Germline CDR1 SSHAT, CDR2 FNYEAQ (reference sequence). Trimming pared 5 bases from V and 2 bases from J, leaving 8 bases between. This CDR3 is CASSASTTDTQYF. The CDR3 nucleotides read TGTGCCAGCAGCGCCTCAACCACAGATACGCAGTATTTT. The entire variable domain, with the rest obtained from reference TRBV7-7 and TRBJ2-3, is as follows: GAGVSQSPRYKVTKRGQDVTLRCDPISSHATLYWYQQALGQGPEFLTYFNYEAQPDKSGLPSDRFSAERPEGSISTLTIQRTEQRDSAMYRCASSASTTDTQYFGPGTRLTVL.

This clonotype is a singleton in its sample. The V and J genes are TRBV9 and TRBJ2-5; a possible D gene is TRBD2 (6 bases). The CDR3 length is 14 residues. V was cut by 0 bases and J by 5 bases, with 11 bases left in between. CDR1 and CDR2 from the germline V gene are SGDLS and YYNGEE. This chain's CDR3 is CASSVEMGRETQYF. DNA of the CDR3: TGTGCCAGCAGCGTAGAGATGGGGAGGGAGACCCAGTACTTC.

Details on this clonotype: A much larger clone is a single base away; this may be a read error. The chain employs TRBV11-2 and TRBJ2-1; D tentatively fits TRBD1 or TRBD2 (5 bases each). The V end lost 5 bases, the J end lost 7 bases, and 18 bases lay between the germline ends. In germline, CDR1 is SGHAT, CDR2 FQNNGV. This CDR3 spans 15 amino acids. CDR3 bases: TGTGCCAGCAGCCTAATGGGGACCACTCGGAATGAGCAGTTCTTC. Translating gives CASSLMGTTRNEQFF.

This chain's CDR3 is CASNSRGGSTDTQYF. For the CDR3, the DNA is TGTGCCAGTAATTCCAGGGGCGGATCCACAGATACGCAGTATTTT. This sequence joins TRBV19 and TRBJ2-3; TRBD1 might be the D (6 bases). V was shortened by 7 bases and J by 2 bases, with 16 bases between the two germline ends. Germline V CDR1 and CDR2: LNHDA, SQIVND (reference sequence). CDR3 length: 15 residues.

This clonotype was found a few times. This chain connects TRBV4-1 to TRBJ2-3; the match to TRBD1 covers 7 bases. The V gene's germline CDR1 is MGHRA and CDR2 YSYEKL. This CDR3 region has 15 residues. V shed 4 bases, J shed 1 base, and the junction held 5 bases outside the gene matches. CDR3 sequence reads: CASSPGGPGTDTQYF. CDR3 nucleotides: TGCGCCAGCAGCCCAGGGGGACCCGGCACAGATACGCAGTATTTT.

The chain links TRBV7-6 to TRBJ2-5; D uncertain. Germline V gives CDR1 SGHVS, CDR2 FNYEAQ. This CDR3 has 14 residues. The V and J ends lost 1 base and 2 bases respectively, with 8 bases between them. The CDR3 nucleotides are TGTGCCAGCAGCTTAGTATCTAGACAAGAGACCCAGTACTTC. This encodes CASSLVSRQETQYF.

This clonotype was recorded at least ten times. The chain links TRBV12-5 to TRBJ1-5, with D hard to call. Germline V gene data show CDR1 as LGHNT and CDR2 as FRNRAP. The CDR3 runs to 13 residues. V was shortened by 1 base and J by 9 bases, with 10 bases between the two germline ends. The CDR3 spells CASGLAQPSPQHF. CDR3 nucleotide sequence: TGTGCTAGTGGTTTGGCCCAACCGTCGCCCCAGCATTTT.

The CDR3 DNA reads TGCAGTGCTAGAGTTAGGGGCGGGGGAGATACGCAGTATTTT. It specifies CSARVRGGGDTQYF. The chain carries TRBV20-1 and TRBJ2-3; 7 bases line up with TRBD2. The CDR3 is 14 residues long. Germline-derived CDR1 and CDR2 are DFQATT and SNEGSKA (reference sequence). J gave up 5 bases and V 1 base, and 6 bases lay outside the gene matches.

J is TRBJ1-5 and V is TRBV19; TRBD1 agrees at 7 bases. The CDR3 extends over 17 amino acids. The junction had 11 bases not matched to a gene; V was cut back by 5 bases and J by 1 base. CDR1 LNHDA and CDR2 SQIVND come from the germline V gene (reference sequence). The CDR3 reads CASSPPEAGGSNQPQHF. In DNA form, the CDR3 reads TGTGCCAGTAGTCCCCCCGAGGCAGGGGGAAGCAATCAGCCCCAGCATTTT. The variable domain in full, with the rest retrieved from reference TRBV19 and TRBJ1-5, is DGGITQSPKYLFRKEGQNVTLSCEQNLNHDAMYWYRQDPGQGLRLIYYSQIVNDFQKGDIAEGYSVSREKKESFPLTVTSAQKNPTAFYLCASSPPEAGGSNQPQHFGDGTRLSIL.

V is TRBV29-1 and J is TRBJ1-1; 7 bases line up with TRBD1. The CDR3 runs 12 residues. V was pared by 6 bases and J by 6 bases, with 7 bases of the junction left unmatched. CDR1 and CDR2 (germline): SQVTM, ANQGSEA. The CDR3, as DNA: TGCAGCGTCCCGACAGGGTTGGCTGAAGCTTTCTTT. Its translation is CSVPTGLAEAFF.

This clonotype was seen many times. The chain employs TRBV4-2 and TRBJ1-5; no definite D call. Germline V CDR1 and CDR2: LGHNA, YNFKEQ. Between the trimmed V and J ends, which lost 1 base and 6 bases, there was a span of 4 bases. This CDR3 is built from 12 residues. The CDR3, as DNA: TGTGCCAGCAGCCAAGGTGCTCAGCCCCAGCATTTT. This codes for CASSQGAQPQHF.

This clonotype was recorded many times. CDR3 loop: CASSLLTGETQYF. The CDR3, as DNA: TGTGCCAGCAGTTTACTCACTGGGGAGACCCAGTACTTC. The V call is TRBV28, the J call TRBJ2-5, with D uncertain. The CDR3 is 13 amino acids. Deletions cut 2 bases from V and 5 bases from J, with 9 bases between. Germline V CDR1 and CDR2: MDHEN, SYDVKM.

The chain employs TRBV18 and TRBJ2-7; the match to TRBD1 covers 7 bases. The CDR3 has 14 residues. The V segment lost 9 bases and the J segment 4 bases; nucleotides outside the gene matches: 12. CDR1 KGHSH and CDR2 LQKENI come from the germline V gene. Here the CDR3 reads CASSPGTELYEQYF. The CDR3 region has the DNA TGTGCCAGTTCTCCCGGGACAGAGTTATACGAGCAGTACTTC. Using reference TRBV18 and TRBJ2-7 for the parts outside the CDR3, the full variable domain is NAGVMQNPRHLVRRRGQEARLRCSPMKGHSHVYWYRQLPEEGLKFMVYLQKENIIDESGMPKERFSAEFPKEGPSILRIQQVVRGDSAAYFCASSPGTELYEQYFGPGTRLTVT.

This clonotype came up many times. J is TRBJ1-1 and V is TRBV28, with 8 bases lining up with TRBD1. The trim removed 2 bases at V and 10 bases at J, leaving 6 bases unmatched. From germline, CDR1 is MDHEN and CDR2 SYDVKM. This CDR3 region has 13 residues. The CDR3 sequence is CASSLQGAFVAFF. CDR3 bases: TGTGCCAGCAGTTTACAGGGGGCTTTTGTAGCTTTCTTT.

In this sample, this clonotype turned up a few times. V is TRBV5-1 and J is TRBJ2-2; D gene ambiguous. CDR3 size: 12 residues. The ends were cut back, 0 bases at V and 8 bases at J, with 5 bases in the middle. Per germline, CDR1 SGHRS and CDR2 YFSETQ. The CDR3 spells CASSLEVGELFF. CDR3 DNA: TGCGCCAGCAGCTTGGAGGTGGGGGAGCTGTTTTTT.

The chain links TRBV27 to TRBJ2-1; TRBD1 is a possible D gene (5 bases). This CDR3 comprises 13 residues. Deletions cut 8 bases from V and 4 bases from J, with 12 bases between. Germline-derived CDR1 and CDR2 are MNHEY and SMNVEV (reference sequence). The CDR3 region is CASSSGLYNEQFF. CDR3 nucleotide sequence: TGTGCCAGCTCATCAGGGTTGTACAATGAGCAGTTCTTC.

This clonotype was picked up many times. The chain employs TRBV7-9 and TRBJ2-3, with D perhaps TRBD2 (6 bases). The CDR3 is 15 amino acids. Germline-derived CDR1 and CDR2 are SEHNR and FQNEAQ (reference sequence). Deletions cut 5 bases from V and 2 bases from J, with 14 bases between. For the CDR3, the DNA is TGTGCCAGCAGCGGGGGAGGCGGGGCCACAGATACGCAGTATTTT. Its protein product is CASSGGGGATDTQYF.

This clonotype was counted a few times. The chain couples TRBV6-2 or TRBV6-3 to TRBJ2-3; 8 bases fit TRBD2. Germline loops: CDR1 MNHEY, CDR2 SVGEGT. V shed 2 bases and J 4 bases; nucleotides not matched to a gene: 8. This CDR3 spans 16 amino acids. The CDR3 loop is CASSYGSGGPADTQYF. The CDR3 DNA reads as TGTGCCAGCAGTTACGGGTCGGGAGGGCCCGCAGATACGCAGTATTTT.

This clonotype was observed many times. The genes are TRBV6-2 or TRBV6-3 and TRBJ2-7; D uncertain. This CDR3 comprises 12 residues. From germline, CDR1 is MNHEY and CDR2 SVGEGT. V was trimmed by 3 bases and J by 6 bases, leaving 9 bases between them. In DNA, the CDR3 is TGTGCCAGCAGTTATGTCGTGAGCGAGCAGTACTTC. Residues: CASSYVVSEQYF.

The sample holds many counts of this clonotype. V gene TRBV6-2 or TRBV6-3 combines with J gene TRBJ2-7; tentative D call: TRBD1 (7 bases). Trimming left V 8 bases short and J 6 bases short, with 26 bases between. The CDR3 contains 16 residues. From germline, CDR1 is MNHEY and CDR2 SVGEGT. For the CDR3, the DNA is TGTGCCAGCCGACACCGTCGACAGGGAGGACGACTCGAGCAGTACTTC. Translated: CASRHRRQGGRLEQYF.

The rearrangement joins TRBV27 to TRBJ2-4, with D unresolved. The length of the CDR3 is 13 residues. V lost 2 bases, J lost 6 bases, and 8 bases lay in between. CDR1 and CDR2 from the germline V gene are MNHEY and SMNVEV (reference sequence). The CDR3 coding sequence is TGTGCCAGCAGTTTAAGCAGGATAAACATTCAGTACTTC. It encodes CASSLSRINIQYF.

This chain joins TRBV27 and TRBJ2-5; D might be TRBD2 (6 bases). The CDR3 has 14 amino acids. In germline, CDR1 is MNHEY, CDR2 SMNVEV (reference sequence). V dropped 3 bases and J dropped 5 bases, with 13 bases sitting between them. CDR3 loop: CASSFVAGMETQYF. Here the CDR3 DNA reads TGTGCCAGCAGTTTTGTTGCGGGAATGGAGACCCAGTACTTC.

V is TRBV29-1 and J is TRBJ1-3; D gene ambiguous. The CDR3 contains 13 residues. With 2 bases removed from V and 2 bases from J, the gap between germline ends came to 7 bases. Per germline, CDR1 SQVTM and CDR2 ANQGSEA. CDR3 nucleotides: TGCAGCGTTGAAACCCACACTGGAAACACCATATATTTT. Its protein product is CSVETHTGNTIYF. Looking up the rest from reference TRBV29-1 and TRBJ1-3 gives the full variable domain: SAVISQKPSRDICQRGTSLTIQCQVDSQVTMMFWYRQQPGQSLTLIATANQGSEATYESGFVIDKFPISRPNLTFSTLTVSNMSPEDSSIYLCSVETHTGNTIYFGEGSWLTVV.

This chain uses TRBV4-1 with TRBJ2-7, with TRBD2 matching 8 bases. The germline V gene encodes CDR1 MGHRA and CDR2 YSYEKL. This CDR3 has 15 residues. J was trimmed by 4 bases and V by 4 bases; bases with no gene match: 9. CDR3 sequence (DNA): TGCGCCAGCAGCCGGGAGGTAGCGGGAAGTTACGAGCAGTACTTC. It codes for CASSREVAGSYEQYF.

This clonotype was detected many times. The chain has TRBV11-2 and TRBJ1-3, with 8 bases aligning to TRBD1. V was pared by 5 bases and J by 0 bases, with 6 bases of the junction left unmatched. This CDR3 contains 16 residues. Germline lookup yields CDR1 SGHAT and CDR2 FQNNGV. The CDR3 here is CASSRGTGLSGNTIYF. The DNA for the CDR3 is TGTGCCAGCAGCCGGGGGACAGGCCTCTCTGGAAACACCATATATTTT.

This clonotype occurred a few times. The V call is TRBV7-4, the J call TRBJ1-6; D perhaps matches TRBD1 (5 bases). This CDR3 is 17 amino acids long. Looked up from germline, CDR1 is SGHVT and CDR2 is SQSDAQ. The germline V and J ends were trimmed by 4 bases and 1 base, with 14 bases remaining between them. The chain's CDR3 is CASSSRRGISYNSPLHF. The CDR3 nucleotides are TGTGCCAGCAGCTCCCGAAGGGGAATTTCCTATAATTCACCCCTCCACTTT.